The present T cell receptor (beta chain) was sequenced within a study of cytomegalovirus exposure and HLA in healthy donors. PCR was performed using 60 Vbeta and 13 Jbeta primers. Sequenced by immunoSEQ multiplex PCR; TCRdb stores in-frame clones only, minus some. The sample lists approximately 130,000 clones, more than 75% occurring once. Germline loops: CDR1 SNHLY, CDR2 FYNNEI. The length of the CDR3 is 12 residues. V lost 5 bases to trimming and J lost 2 bases, with 6 bases between them. Sequencing was performed on PBMCs. The chain has TRBV2 and TRBJ2-5, with D possibly being TRBD2 (6 bases). The TCR originated in a male donor in good health and CMV-seronegative. The CDR3 region is CASSREQETQYF. CDR3 sequence (DNA): TGTGCCAGCAGTCGGGAGCAAGAGACCCAGTACTTC.